These 8 T cell receptor beta chains originate from one sample sequenced in a study of CXCR3-negative and CXCR3-positive naive CD8 T cells. These receptors have no known antigen. General study results and limits: In CXCR3-positive naive cells, the TRB CDR3s were more hydrophobic than in CXCR3-negative naive cells.

UMI-labeled TRB cDNA libraries were prepared by 5' RACE. TCRdb reprocessed the 5' RACE reads and keeps a single row for each CDR3 protein, giving no DNA. The listing records about 120,000 distinct CDR3 sequences. The material sequenced was naive CXCR3+ CD8+ T cells from blood. The subset: CD45RO-CCR7+CD27+CD95- naive CD8+ T cells expressing CXCR3 (TNR3+). The source is a human donor in good health. Some clones in this sample may be carry-over from other donors' samples.

The V and J genes are TRBV12-3 or TRBV12-4 and TRBJ2-1; as DNA is missing, the TRBD1 call by TCRdb cannot be tested. CDR3 length: 13 residues. CDR3 region: CASSLTGSNEQFF.

V is TRBV7-2 and J is TRBJ2-7; TCRdb's D call of TRBD2 is untestable without DNA. CDR1 and CDR2 (germline): SGHTA, FQGNSA. The CDR3 consists of 16 residues. CDR3 sequence reads: CASSFTPGLAGYEQYF. Variable domain in full (rest from reference TRBV7-2 and TRBJ2-7): GAGVSQSPSNKVTEKGKDVELRCDPISGHTALYWYRQSLGQGLEFLIYFQGNSAPDKSGLPSDRFSAERTGGSVSTLTIQRTQQEDSAVYLCASSFTPGLAGYEQYFGPGTRLTVT.

The chain couples TRBV10-3 to TRBJ2-7; the D call from TCRdb, TRBD2, cannot be confirmed without DNA. The CDR3 spans 15 residues. Per the germline V gene, CDR1 is ENHRY and CDR2 is SYGVKD. CDR3 residues: CAISESTSGSYEQYF.

The chain uses TRBV5-5 and TRBJ2-2; as DNA is missing, the TRBD1 call by TCRdb cannot be tested. The CDR3 has 12 residues. Germline lookup yields CDR1 SGHKS and CDR2 YYEKEE (reference sequence). The CDR3 reads CASSGQSGELFF.

The rearrangement uses TRBV29-1 and TRBJ2-7; TCRdb selects TRBD1, and the lack of DNA leaves this call unchecked. There are 12 residues in the CDR3. Germline CDR1 reads SQVTM; CDR2 reads ANQGSEA. This CDR3 is CSATGQTDEQYF.

V usage is TRBV28 and J usage is TRBJ2-6; as DNA is missing, the TRBD1 call by TCRdb cannot be tested. The CDR3 runs to 20 residues. CDR1 and CDR2 (germline): MDHEN, SYDVKM. The CDR3 protein is CASSQNPRALKSPGANVLTF. Together with reference TRBV28 and TRBJ2-6, the CDR3 gives the full variable domain: DVKVTQSSRYLVKRTGEKVFLECVQDMDHENMFWYRQDPGLGLRLIYFSYDVKMKEKGDIPEGYSVSREKKERFSLILESASTNQTSMYLCASSQNPRALKSPGANVLTFGAGSRLTVL.

The CDR3 reads CASSSDRATDTQYF. The rearrangement joins TRBV28 to TRBJ2-3; the D call from TCRdb, TRBD1, cannot be confirmed without DNA. This CDR3 is 14 amino acids long. Germline assignment: CDR1 MDHEN and CDR2 SYDVKM.

This chain connects TRBV13 to TRBJ2-7; TCRdb indicates TRBD2, and absent DNA this call remains unverified. The CDR3 consists of 13 residues. Germline assignment: CDR1 PRHDT and CDR2 FYEKMQ (reference sequence). The CDR3 spells CASSPPGTYEQYF.